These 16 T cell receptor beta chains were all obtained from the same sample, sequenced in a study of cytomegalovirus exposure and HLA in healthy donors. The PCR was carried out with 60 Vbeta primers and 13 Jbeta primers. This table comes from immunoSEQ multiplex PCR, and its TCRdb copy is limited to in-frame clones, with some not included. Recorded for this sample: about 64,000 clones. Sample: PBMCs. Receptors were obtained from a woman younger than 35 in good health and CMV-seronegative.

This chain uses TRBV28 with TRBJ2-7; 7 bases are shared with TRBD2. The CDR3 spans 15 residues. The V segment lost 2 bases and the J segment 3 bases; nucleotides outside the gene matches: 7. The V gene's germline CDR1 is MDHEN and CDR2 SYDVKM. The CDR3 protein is CASSLRSWDYYEQYF. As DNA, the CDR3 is TGTGCCAGCAGTTTAAGGAGTTGGGACTACTACGAGCAGTACTTC.

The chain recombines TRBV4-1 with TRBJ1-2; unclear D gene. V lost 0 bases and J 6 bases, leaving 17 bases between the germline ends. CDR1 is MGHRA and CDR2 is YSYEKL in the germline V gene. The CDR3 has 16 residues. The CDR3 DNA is TGCGCCAGCAGCCAAGATCAGCCCCGACCCGCGGATGGCTACACCTTC. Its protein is CASSQDQPRPADGYTF.

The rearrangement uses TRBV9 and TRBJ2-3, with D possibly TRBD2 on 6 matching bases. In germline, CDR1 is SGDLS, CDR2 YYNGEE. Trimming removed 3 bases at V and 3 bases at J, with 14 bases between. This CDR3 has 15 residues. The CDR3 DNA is TGTGCCAGCAGCGGTTCTAGCGCTAGGACAGATACGCAGTATTTT. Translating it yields CASSGSSARTDTQYF.

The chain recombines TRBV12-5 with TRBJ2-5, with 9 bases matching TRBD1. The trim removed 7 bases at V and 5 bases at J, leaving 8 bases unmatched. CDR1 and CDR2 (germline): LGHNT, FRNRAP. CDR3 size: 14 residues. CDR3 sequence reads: CASAPGQGGETQYF. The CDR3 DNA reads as TGTGCTAGTGCCCCGGGACAGGGTGGGGAGACCCAGTACTTC.

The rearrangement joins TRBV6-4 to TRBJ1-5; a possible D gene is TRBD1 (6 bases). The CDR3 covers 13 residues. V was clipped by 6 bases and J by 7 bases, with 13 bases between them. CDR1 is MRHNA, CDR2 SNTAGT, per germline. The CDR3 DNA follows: TGTGCCAGCAGCCAGGGGATCAGGCAGCCCCAGCATTTT. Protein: CASSQGIRQPQHF.

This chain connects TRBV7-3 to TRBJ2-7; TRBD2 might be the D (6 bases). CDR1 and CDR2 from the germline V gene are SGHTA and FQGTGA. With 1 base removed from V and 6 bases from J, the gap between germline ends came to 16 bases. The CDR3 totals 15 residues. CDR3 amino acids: CASSLSGGNAVEQYF. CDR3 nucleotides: TGTGCCAGCAGCTTAAGCGGAGGGAACGCCGTCGAGCAGTACTTC.

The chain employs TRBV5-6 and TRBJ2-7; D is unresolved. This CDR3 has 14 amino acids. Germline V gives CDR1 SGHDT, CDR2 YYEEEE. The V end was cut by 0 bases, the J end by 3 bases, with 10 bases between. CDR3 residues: CASSLEFSVYEQYF. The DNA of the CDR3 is TGTGCCAGCAGCTTGGAATTCTCGGTCTACGAGCAGTACTTC.

CDR3 loop: CASSGDVDEQFF. Written as DNA, the CDR3 is TGTGCCAGCAGCGGAGATGTGGATGAGCAGTTCTTC. The V gene is TRBV5-4, the J gene TRBJ2-1, with D hard to call. With 4 bases removed from V and 8 bases from J, the gap between germline ends came to 10 bases. CDR1 and CDR2 from the germline V gene are SGHNT and YYREEE (reference sequence). The length of the CDR3 is 12 residues.

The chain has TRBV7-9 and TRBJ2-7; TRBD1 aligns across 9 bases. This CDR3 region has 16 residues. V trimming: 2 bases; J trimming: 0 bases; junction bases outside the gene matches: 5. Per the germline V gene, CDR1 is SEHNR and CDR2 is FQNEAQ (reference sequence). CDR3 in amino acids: CASSLPTGGLSYEQYF. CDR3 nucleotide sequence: TGTGCCAGCAGCTTACCGACAGGGGGTCTCTCCTACGAGCAGTACTTC.

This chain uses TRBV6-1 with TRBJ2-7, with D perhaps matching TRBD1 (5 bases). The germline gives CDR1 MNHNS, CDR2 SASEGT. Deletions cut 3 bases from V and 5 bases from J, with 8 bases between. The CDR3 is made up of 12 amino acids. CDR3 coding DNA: TGTGCCAGCAGTGACAGGGTGAACGAGCAGTACTTC. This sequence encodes CASSDRVNEQYF.

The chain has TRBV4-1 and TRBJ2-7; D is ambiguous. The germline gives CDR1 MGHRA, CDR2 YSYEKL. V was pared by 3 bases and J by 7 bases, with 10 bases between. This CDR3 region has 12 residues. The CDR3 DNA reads TGCGCCAGCAGCCACCCTAACTCGGAGCAGTACTTC. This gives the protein CASSHPNSEQYF.

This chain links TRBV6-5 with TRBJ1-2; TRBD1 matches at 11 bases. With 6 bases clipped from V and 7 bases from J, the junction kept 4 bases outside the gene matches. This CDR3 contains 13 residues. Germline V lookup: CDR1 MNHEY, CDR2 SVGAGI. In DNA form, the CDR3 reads TGTGCCAGCAGGGGACAGGGGGAATCTGGCTACACCTTC. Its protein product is CASRGQGESGYTF.

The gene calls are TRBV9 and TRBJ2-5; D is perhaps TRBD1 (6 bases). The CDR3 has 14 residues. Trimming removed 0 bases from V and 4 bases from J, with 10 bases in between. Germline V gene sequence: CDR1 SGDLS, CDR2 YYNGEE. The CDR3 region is CASSVDGRGETQYF. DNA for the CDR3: TGTGCCAGCAGCGTAGACGGCAGGGGAGAGACCCAGTACTTC.

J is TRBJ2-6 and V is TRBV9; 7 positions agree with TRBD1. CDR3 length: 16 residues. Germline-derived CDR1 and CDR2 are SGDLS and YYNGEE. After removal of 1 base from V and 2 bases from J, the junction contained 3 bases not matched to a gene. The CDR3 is CASSVTGDPGANVLTF. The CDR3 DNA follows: TGTGCCAGCAGCGTAACAGGGGACCCTGGGGCCAACGTCCTGACTTTC.

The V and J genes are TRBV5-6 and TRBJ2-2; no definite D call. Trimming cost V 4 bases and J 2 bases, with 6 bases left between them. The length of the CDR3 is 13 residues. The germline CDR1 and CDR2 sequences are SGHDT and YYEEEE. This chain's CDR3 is CASSQINTGELFF. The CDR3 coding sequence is TGTGCCAGCAGCCAGATAAACACCGGGGAGCTGTTTTTT.

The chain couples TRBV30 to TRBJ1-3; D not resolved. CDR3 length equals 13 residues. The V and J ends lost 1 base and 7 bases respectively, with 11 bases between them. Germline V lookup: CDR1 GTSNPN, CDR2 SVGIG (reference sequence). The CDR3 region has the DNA TGTGCCTGGAGTGAACACCGGGTCAACACCATATATTTT. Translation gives CAWSEHRVNTIYF.